This record covers a single T cell receptor beta chain. Its target is unknown. The junction and the germline gene differ at one end; a read error may be behind it. Three rounds of nested PCR, following a modified ARM-PCR protocol, produced the TCRbeta library. TCRdb processed the multiplex PCR reads anew with MiXCR; each CDR3 protein has one entry. The repertoire includes around 80,000 distinct CDR3 sequences, over 60% of them detected once, and 40% sits in the top ten. This sample was taken from a study of tumor and adjacent non-tumor tissue in lung cancer. Across the whole study: Aged about 30 to 85 years, patients included approximately 11 men and 5 women with stage I to III disease. Each sample yielded around 4 million productive TCRbeta reads on average.

Germline CDR1 is SGHNT and CDR2 is YYREEE (reference sequence). The CDR3 has 15 amino acids. RNA was extracted from bulk tissue without any cell sorting. The normal lung tissue was taken more than 3 cm from the tumor edge. Findings and limits, study-wide: Normal lung showed higher cumulative top 100 clone frequency than tumor.

Sequenced sample: distant non-tumor lung tissue. The receptor was isolated from a man aged 65 to 85 with non-small cell lung cancer. The gene calls are TRBV5-4 and TRBJ2-1; D unresolved. The CDR3 nucleotides are TGTGCCAGCAGAAATGGATGCAGCTCCTACAATGGGCAGTTCTTC. Translated, it gives CASRNGCSSYNGQFF.